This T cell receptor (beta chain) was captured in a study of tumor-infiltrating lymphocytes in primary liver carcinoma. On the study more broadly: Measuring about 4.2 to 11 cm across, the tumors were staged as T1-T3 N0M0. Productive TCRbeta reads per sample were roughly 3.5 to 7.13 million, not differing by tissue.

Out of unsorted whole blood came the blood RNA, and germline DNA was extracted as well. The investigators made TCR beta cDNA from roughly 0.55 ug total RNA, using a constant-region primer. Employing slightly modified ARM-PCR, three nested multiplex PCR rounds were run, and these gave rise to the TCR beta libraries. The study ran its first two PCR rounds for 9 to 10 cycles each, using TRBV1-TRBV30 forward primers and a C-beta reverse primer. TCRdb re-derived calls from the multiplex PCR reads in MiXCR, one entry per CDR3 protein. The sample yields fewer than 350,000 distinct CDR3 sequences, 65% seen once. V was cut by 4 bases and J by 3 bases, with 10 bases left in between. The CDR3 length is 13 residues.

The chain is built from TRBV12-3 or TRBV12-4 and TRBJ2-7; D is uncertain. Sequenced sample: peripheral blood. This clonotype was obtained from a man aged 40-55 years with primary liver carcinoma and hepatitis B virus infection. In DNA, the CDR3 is TGTGCCAGCAGTTCCCCTCCTATCTACGAGCAGTACTTC. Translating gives CASSSPPIYEQYF.